Sequencing of this TCR beta chain was carried out in a study of cytomegalovirus exposure and HLA in healthy donors. PCR primers comprised 60 Vbeta and 13 Jbeta primers. Profiling relied on immunoSEQ multiplex PCR, and the TCRdb table lists in-frame clones only, not all of them. The sample has under 200,000 clones. This CDR3 is built from 16 residues. The germline CDR1 and CDR2 sequences are MGHRA and YSYEKL. V gave up 4 bases and J gave up 2 bases; unmatched junction bases: 7. V and J are TRBV4-1 and TRBJ1-2; 10 bases match TRBD1. The sequencing sample was made of PBMCs. This receptor was taken from a man aged 25-45 years in good health and CMV-seronegative. CDR3 sequence: CASSPPPGQGNYGYTF. The DNA for the CDR3 is TGCGCCAGCAGCCCCCCTCCGGGACAGGGGAACTATGGCTACACCTTC.